A single sample gave rise to the 13 T cell receptor beta chains below, sequenced in a study of beta chain features in type 1 diabetes (dated by TCRdb to between 2017 and 2018). Libraries were built with the immunoSEQ multiplex PCR assay. The entire amount of isolated RNA was reverse transcribed using the High Capacity cDNA Reverse Transcription Kit, so the sequenced TCRB transcripts were expressed ones. TCRdb holds this immuneACCESS table with in-frame rearrangements only. Some clones are missing; in checked studies, unresolved V genes explain under half, and the rest has no known cause. This sample comprises 120,000 to 150,000 clones, under 60% of them detected only once. The top ten clonotypes cover under 0.5% of the sample. Sequencing was carried out using Tregs from blood. The cell subset or site label of this sample denotes: regulatory CD4+ T cells. The receptors were sampled from a man in his late teens or twenties in good health.

V gene TRBV5-1 combines with J gene TRBJ2-1; 8 positions match TRBD2. This CDR3 region has 15 residues. Trimming at V came to 0 bases and at J to 4 bases, leaving 3 bases not matched to a gene. Germline-derived CDR1 and CDR2 are SGHRS and YFSETQ. The CDR3 nucleotides read TGCGCCAGCAGCTTGGGTAGCGGGGCATACAATGAGCAGTTCTTC. Translation gives CASSLGSGAYNEQFF.

The chain combines TRBV6-6 with TRBJ1-1; TRBD1 aligns across 10 bases. V dropped 4 bases and J dropped 11; count of bases not matched to a gene: 4. Per the germline V gene, CDR1 is MNHNY and CDR2 is SVGAGI (reference sequence). The CDR3 has 12 residues. CDR3 DNA sequence: TGTGCCAGCAGTTCCGGGACAGGGGACGCTTTCTTT. Translating it yields CASSSGTGDAFF.

This sequence joins TRBV10-2 and TRBJ1-1; D is uncertain. Germline-derived CDR1 and CDR2 are WSHSY and SAAADI. The CDR3 covers 17 residues. V gave up 6 bases and J gave up 0 bases, with 20 bases separating them. This chain's CDR3 is CASSRARQTQMNTEAFF. Written as DNA, the CDR3 is TGCGCCAGCAGCCGAGCGCGTCAGACCCAGATGAACACTGAAGCTTTCTTT.

This clone was found a few times. V usage is TRBV5-4 and J usage is TRBJ2-2, with a tentative D call TRBD2 (5 bases). Germline V gene data show CDR1 as SGHNT and CDR2 as YYREEE (reference sequence). V lost 6 bases and J 6 bases, leaving 12 bases between the germline ends. The CDR3 covers 13 residues. The CDR3 nucleotides read TGTGCCAGCAAGCCGAGGGCAGCCGGGGAGCTGTTTTTT. It translates to CASKPRAAGELFF. Based on the CDR3 plus reference TRBV5-4 and TRBJ2-2, the full variable domain is ETGVTQSPTHLIKTRGQQVTLRCSSQSGHNTVSWYQQALGQGPQFIFQYYREEENGRGNFPPRFSGLQFPNYSSELNVNALELDDSALYLCASKPRAAGELFFGEGSRLTVL.

This clone is a singleton in its sample. V and J are TRBV7-3 and TRBJ2-5; 8 bases agree with TRBD1. The J call may be in error: the DNA end matches TRBJ2-7 better. This CDR3 comprises 15 residues. CDR1 is SGHTA and CDR2 is FQGTGA in the germline V gene. CDR3 residues: CASSPGQGSHYEQYF. DNA of the CDR3: TGTGCCAGCAGCCCAGGACAGGGAAGTCACTACGAGCAGTACTTC.

The chain combines TRBV27 with TRBJ1-1; D is perhaps TRBD1 (5 bases). Germline CDR1 and CDR2: MNHEY and SMNVEV (reference sequence). There are 17 residues in the CDR3. V dropped 0 bases and J dropped 0 bases, with 14 bases sitting between them. CDR3 DNA: TGTGCCAGCAGTTTATCTTGGGACGGGACTATGAACACTGAAGCTTTCTTT. This translates into CASSLSWDGTMNTEAFF.

A few counts support this clone. The J gene is TRBJ2-1, the V gene TRBV7-3; 10 bases align to TRBD2. This CDR3 comprises 17 residues. CDR1 SGHTA and CDR2 FQGTGA come from the germline V gene. Trimming cost V 5 bases and J 3 bases; bases outside gene matches: 10. The CDR3 protein is CASSPNGPSGSYNEQFF. CDR3 nucleotides: TGTGCCAGCAGCCCTAACGGGCCTAGCGGGAGCTACAATGAGCAGTTCTTC.

This chain connects TRBV27 to TRBJ1-2; no reliable D call. Per the germline V gene, CDR1 is MNHEY and CDR2 is SMNVEV (reference sequence). This CDR3 spans 13 amino acids. The V end lost 5 bases, the J end lost 1 base, and 8 bases lay between the germline ends. The CDR3 sequence: CASSPSYNYGYTF. Written as DNA, the CDR3 is TGTGCCAGCAGTCCCTCTTATAACTATGGCTACACCTTC.

V usage is TRBV4-3 and J usage is TRBJ2-1, with a possible D match to TRBD1 (6 bases). The V and J ends lost 2 bases and 5 bases respectively, with 19 bases between them. The V gene's germline CDR1 is LGHNA and CDR2 YSLEER. This CDR3 comprises 17 residues. The DNA for the CDR3 is TGCGCCAGCAGCCAATTCACTACAGGGTTCGCGGACAATGAGCAGTTCTTC. Translation: CASSQFTTGFADNEQFF.

The J gene is TRBJ2-6, the V gene TRBV15, with D perhaps TRBD2 (6 bases). Trimming removed 1 base from V and 4 bases from J, with 17 bases in between. The germline gives CDR1 LNHNV, CDR2 YYDKDF (reference sequence). The CDR3 spans 18 residues. CDR3 amino acids: CATSRGYGGVSGANVLTF. The CDR3 DNA reads TGTGCCACCAGCAGAGGCTATGGCGGGGTATCAGGGGCCAACGTCCTGACTTTC.

The J gene is TRBJ2-1, the V gene TRBV18; TRBD2 agrees at 10 bases. Germline values: CDR1 KGHSH, CDR2 LQKENI. This CDR3 is 15 amino acids long. Trimming cost V 3 bases and J 5 bases; bases outside gene matches: 4. The CDR3 protein is CASSPRTSGNNEQFF. The CDR3 DNA follows: TGTGCCAGCTCACCCCGGACTAGCGGAAACAATGAGCAGTTCTTC.

The J gene is TRBJ2-1, the V gene TRBV9, with D maybe TRBD2 (5 bases). The V end lost 1 base, the J end lost 0 bases, and 8 bases lay between the germline ends. The CDR3 spans 15 residues. The germline V gene encodes CDR1 SGDLS and CDR2 YYNGEE. CDR3 loop: CASSVLGSSYNEQFF. CDR3 nucleotides: TGTGCCAGCAGCGTACTAGGGAGCTCCTACAATGAGCAGTTCTTC.

The J gene is TRBJ2-3, the V gene TRBV5-1, with TRBD2 identical over 8 bases. The germline V gene encodes CDR1 SGHRS and CDR2 YFSETQ. The CDR3 extends over 15 amino acids. With 1 base clipped from V and 3 bases from J, the junction kept 4 bases outside the gene matches. CDR3 region: CASSLLTSVTDTQYF. The CDR3 DNA reads TGCGCCAGCAGCTTGTTGACTAGCGTTACAGATACGCAGTATTTT.